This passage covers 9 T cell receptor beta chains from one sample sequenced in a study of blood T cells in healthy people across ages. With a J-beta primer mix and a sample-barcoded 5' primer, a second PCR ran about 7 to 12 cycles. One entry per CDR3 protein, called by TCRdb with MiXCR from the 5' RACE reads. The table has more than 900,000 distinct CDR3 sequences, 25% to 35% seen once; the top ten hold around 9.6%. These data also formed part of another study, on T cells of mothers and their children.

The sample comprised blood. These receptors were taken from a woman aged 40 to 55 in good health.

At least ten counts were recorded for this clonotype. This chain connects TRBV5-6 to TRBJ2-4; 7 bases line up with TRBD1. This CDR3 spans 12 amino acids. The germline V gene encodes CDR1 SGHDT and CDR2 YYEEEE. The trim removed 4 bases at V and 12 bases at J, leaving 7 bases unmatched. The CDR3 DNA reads TGTGCCAGCAGCGGGGACAGAGGAACTCAGTACTTC. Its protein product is CASSGDRGTQYF.

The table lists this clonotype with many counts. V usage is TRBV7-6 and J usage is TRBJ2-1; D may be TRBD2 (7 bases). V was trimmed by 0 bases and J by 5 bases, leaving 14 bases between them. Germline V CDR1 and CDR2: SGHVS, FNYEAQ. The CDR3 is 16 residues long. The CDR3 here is CASSLAGRGPDNEQFF. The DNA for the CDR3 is TGTGCCAGCAGCTTAGCTGGGCGGGGGCCTGACAATGAGCAGTTCTTC.

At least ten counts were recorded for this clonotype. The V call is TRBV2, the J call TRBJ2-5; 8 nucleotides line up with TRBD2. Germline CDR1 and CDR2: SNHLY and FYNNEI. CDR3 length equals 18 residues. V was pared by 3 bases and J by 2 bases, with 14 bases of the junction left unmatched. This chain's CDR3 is CASSEGHGRGAAQETQYF. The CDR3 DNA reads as TGTGCCAGCAGTGAGGGGCATGGGCGGGGGGCCGCGCAAGAGACCCAGTACTTC.

The CDR3 loop reads CATEAANLLAKNIQYF. CDR3 coding DNA: TGTGCCACGGAGGCAGCAAATCTTCTAGCCAAAAACATTCAGTACTTC. The chain has TRBV7-9 and TRBJ2-4; maybe TRBD2 (5 bases). The V gene lost 10 bases and the J gene lost 0 bases, with 19 bases spanning the gap. The CDR3 spans 16 residues. The V gene's germline CDR1 is SEHNR and CDR2 FQNEAQ (reference sequence). Full variable domain (rest looked up from reference TRBV7-9 and TRBJ2-4): DTGVSQNPRHKITKRGQNVTFRCDPISEHNRLYWYRQTLGQGPEFLTYFQNEAQLEKSRLLSDRFSAERPKGSFSTLEIQRTEQGDSAMYLCATEAANLLAKNIQYFGAGTRLSVL.

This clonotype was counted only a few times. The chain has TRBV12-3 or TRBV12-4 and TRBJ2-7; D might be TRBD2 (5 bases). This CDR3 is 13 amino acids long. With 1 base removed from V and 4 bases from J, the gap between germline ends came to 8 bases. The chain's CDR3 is CASSLERGYEQYF. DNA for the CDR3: TGTGCCAGCAGTTTAGAGAGAGGGTACGAGCAGTACTTC.

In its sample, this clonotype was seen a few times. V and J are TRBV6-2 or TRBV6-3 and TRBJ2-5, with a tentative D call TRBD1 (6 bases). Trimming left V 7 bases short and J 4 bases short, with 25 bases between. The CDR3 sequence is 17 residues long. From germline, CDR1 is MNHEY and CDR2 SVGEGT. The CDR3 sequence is CASTDYSIKDRGETQYF. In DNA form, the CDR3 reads TGTGCCAGCACCGACTACTCGATCAAGGACAGAGGAGAGACCCAGTACTTC.

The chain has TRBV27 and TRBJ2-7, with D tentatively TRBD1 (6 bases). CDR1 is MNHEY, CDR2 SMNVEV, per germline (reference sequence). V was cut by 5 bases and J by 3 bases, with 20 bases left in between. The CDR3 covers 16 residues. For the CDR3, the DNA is TGTGCCAGCAGTCTCCTACTAGGACAGACTCACTACGAGCAGTACTTC. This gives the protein CASSLLLGQTHYEQYF.

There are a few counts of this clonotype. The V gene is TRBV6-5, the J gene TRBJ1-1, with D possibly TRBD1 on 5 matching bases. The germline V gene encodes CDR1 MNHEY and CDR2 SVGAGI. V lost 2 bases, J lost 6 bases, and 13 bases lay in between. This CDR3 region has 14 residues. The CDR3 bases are TGTGCCAGCAGTTACAGGGGCCGGAGGGCTGAAGCTTTCTTT. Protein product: CASSYRGRRAEAFF.

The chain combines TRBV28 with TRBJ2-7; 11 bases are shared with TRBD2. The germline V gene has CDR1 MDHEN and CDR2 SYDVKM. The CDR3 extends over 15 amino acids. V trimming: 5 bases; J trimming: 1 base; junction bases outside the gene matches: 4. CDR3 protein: CASSPTSGESYEQYF. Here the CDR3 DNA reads TGTGCCAGCAGTCCGACTAGCGGGGAGTCCTACGAGCAGTACTTC.